Each of the 17 T cell receptor beta chains below was sequenced from the same sample in a study of blood T cell repertoires in COVID-19. Assay used: immunoSEQ multiplex PCR; TCRdb lists only in-frame clones, some missing. The table has 350,000 to 550,000 clones, 75% to 90% seen once; the top ten hold 1% to 1.3%. The sequenced sample consisted of PBMCs or T cells enriched from blood (not recorded which). Receptor source: a young man who had recovered from COVID-19.

V and J are TRBV2 and TRBJ2-5; TRBD2 might be the D (5 bases). The CDR3 is made up of 16 amino acids. CDR1 is SNHLY, CDR2 FYNNEI, per germline. The V gene lost 4 bases and the J gene lost 5 bases, with 20 bases spanning the gap. CDR3 coding DNA: TGTGCCAGCAGTGGACCCATGCTACTGGGCGGGGAGACCCAGTACTTC. It translates to CASSGPMLLGGETQYF.

V gene TRBV30 combines with J gene TRBJ2-5; D is perhaps TRBD2 (6 bases). V was trimmed by 3 bases and J by 2 bases, leaving 7 bases between them. The CDR3 has 12 amino acids. Per germline, CDR1 GTSNPN and CDR2 SVGIG (reference sequence). The CDR3: CAWSGRQETQYF. In nucleotides, the CDR3 is TGTGCCTGGAGCGGGAGACAAGAGACCCAGTACTTC.

Note on this clone: The junction and the germline gene differ at one end; a read error may be behind it. V gene TRBV3-1 (or the pseudogene TRBV3-2) combines with J gene TRBJ2-7, with 9 bases fitting TRBD1. Germline V gives CDR1 LGHDT, CDR2 YNNKEL (reference sequence). The CDR3 extends over 13 amino acids. CDR3 in DNA: TGTGCCAGCAGCCAAGATCTGCGGACAGGGGCAAACTTC. Translation: CASSQDLRTGANF.

This chain connects TRBV7-6 to TRBJ2-1; no definite D call. The germline V gene encodes CDR1 SGHVS and CDR2 FNYEAQ. The CDR3 length is 13 residues. The ends were cut back, 2 bases at V and 5 bases at J, with 7 bases in the middle. The CDR3 reads CASSLLADNEQFF. The CDR3 DNA follows: TGTGCCAGCAGCTTATTGGCTGACAATGAGCAGTTCTTC.

The chain combines TRBV3-1 (or the pseudogene TRBV3-2) with TRBJ2-5; a weak D match, TRBD2 (5 bases). This CDR3 is built from 13 residues. Germline CDR1 reads LGHDT; CDR2 reads YNNKEL (reference sequence). Here the CDR3 reads CAAGGYTQETQYF. The DNA for the CDR3 is TGTGCGGCAGGCGGGTATACCCAAGAGACCCAGTACTTC.

The V gene is TRBV5-1, the J gene TRBJ1-1; no firm D call. CDR1 is SGHRS and CDR2 is YFSETQ in the germline V gene. Trimming cost V 1 base and J 1 base, with 23 bases left between them. The length of the CDR3 is 19 residues. CDR3 in DNA: TGCGCCAGCAGCTTGAAACGACGGGAAATTAGGGTAAGGAACACTGAAGCTTTCTTT. It yields the protein CASSLKRREIRVRNTEAFF. Drawing the rest from reference TRBV5-1 and TRBJ1-1, the complete variable domain is KAGVTQTPRYLIKTRGQQVTLSCSPISGHRSVSWYQQTPGQGLQFLFEYFSETQRNKGNFPGRFSGRQFSNSRSEMNVSTLELGDSALYLCASSLKRREIRVRNTEAFFGQGTRLTVV.

The chain recombines TRBV28 with TRBJ2-7; 9 bases are shared with TRBD2. The CDR3 runs to 16 residues. Unmatched junction bases numbered 6, after V lost 3 bases and J lost 0 bases. The germline V gene encodes CDR1 MDHEN and CDR2 SYDVKM. DNA for the CDR3: TGTGCCAGCAGTTTCGAGCTAGCGGGACACTCCTACGAGCAGTACTTC. It translates to CASSFELAGHSYEQYF.

CDR3 DNA sequence: TGTGCCAGCACCCCAGGGCAGTCATATGGCTACACCTTC. It yields the protein CASTPGQSYGYTF. The chain uses TRBV6-5 and TRBJ1-2, with D maybe TRBD1 (5 bases). The CDR3 covers 13 residues. V was trimmed by 7 bases and J by 5 bases, leaving 14 bases between them. The germline V gene encodes CDR1 MNHEY and CDR2 SVGAGI.

The V gene is TRBV28, the J gene TRBJ2-7; 7 bases are a match to TRBD2. The CDR3 loop spans 13 amino acids. CDR1 and CDR2 (germline): MDHEN, SYDVKM. Trimming removed 4 bases from V and 3 bases from J; junction bases left unmatched: 3. CDR3 sequence (DNA): TGTGCCAGCAGTTGGGCTAGCGGCTACGAGCAGTACTTC. Translated, it gives CASSWASGYEQYF.

In regard to this clone: This same CDR3 is encoded by further DNA sequences in the sample. This chain uses TRBV12-3 or TRBV12-4 with TRBJ1-1; the D is unclear. The CDR3 spans 12 residues. V was trimmed by 3 bases and J by 3 bases, leaving 5 bases between them. CDR3 in amino acids: CASSFSDTEAFF. The CDR3 DNA reads TGTGCCAGCAGTTTTTCAGACACTGAAGCTTTCTTT.

V gene TRBV4-2 combines with J gene TRBJ2-7; 7 bases map to TRBD2. The CDR3 is 15 residues long. The V gene's germline CDR1 is LGHNA and CDR2 YNFKEQ. Trimming removed 0 bases from V and 7 bases from J; junction bases left unmatched: 9. CDR3 in amino acids: CASSQDMGEGREQYF. CDR3 sequence (DNA): TGTGCCAGCAGCCAAGATATGGGGGAGGGCCGGGAGCAGTACTTC.

This chain links TRBV19 with TRBJ2-3; D is perhaps TRBD2 (7 bases). Trimming cost V 1 base and J 5 bases, with 13 bases left between them. CDR3 length: 15 amino acids. Germline CDR1 LNHDA, CDR2 SQIVND (reference sequence). CDR3 residues: CASSIGGGAGDTQYF. CDR3 bases: TGTGCCAGTAGTATAGGGGGGGGCGCGGGAGATACGCAGTATTTT.

This rearrangement joins TRBV4-1 to TRBJ1-1, with 8 bases that match TRBD1. There are 16 residues in the CDR3. V dropped 5 bases and J dropped 6; count of bases not matched to a gene: 14. Germline V gene data show CDR1 as MGHRA and CDR2 as YSYEKL. Here the CDR3 DNA reads TGCGCCAGCAGCGAGAGGACAGGGAAAGGTTTAGCTGAAGCTTTCTTT. Translated: CASSERTGKGLAEAFF.

V gene TRBV20-1 combines with J gene TRBJ2-5; no clear D. The CDR3 length is 11 residues. V was cut by 2 bases and J by 4 bases, with 5 bases left in between. Germline CDR1 DFQATT, CDR2 SNEGSKA (reference sequence). CDR3 nucleotide sequence: TGCAGTGCTAGAATCGGAGAGACCCAGTACTTC. Its translation: CSARIGETQYF.

This chain joins TRBV19 and TRBJ2-4; TRBD2 might be the D (6 bases). The CDR3 totals 17 residues. The germline V gene encodes CDR1 LNHDA and CDR2 SQIVND (reference sequence). V lost 5 bases and J 11 bases, leaving 28 bases between the germline ends. CDR3 nucleotide sequence: TGTGCCAGTAGTCCGCCCCCGGGAGTCCCCTCCGGGGATTTTCAGTACTTC. It yields the protein CASSPPPGVPSGDFQYF.

The V and J genes are TRBV19 and TRBJ2-7, with TRBD2 identical over 7 bases. The CDR3 is 16 amino acids. V shed 1 base and J 4 bases; nucleotides not matched to a gene: 10. Germline CDR1 LNHDA, CDR2 SQIVND (reference sequence). This chain's CDR3 is CASSIGAQGGFYEQYF. CDR3 coding DNA: TGTGCCAGTAGTATAGGGGCGCAGGGAGGGTTTTACGAGCAGTACTTC.

This rearrangement joins TRBV7-3 to TRBJ2-2, with TRBD1 matching over 7 bases. Per the germline V gene, CDR1 is SGHTA and CDR2 is FQGTGA. V lost 5 bases, J lost 5 bases, and 8 bases stayed unmatched. The CDR3 is made up of 15 amino acids. Here the CDR3 DNA reads TGTGCCAGCAGCCCCCGACAGGGTGGTACCGGGGAGCTGTTTTTT. Amino acid sequence: CASSPRQGGTGELFF.